Here is one T cell receptor beta chain with its context. Using immunoSEQ multiplex PCR, the repertoire was profiled, and TCRdb retains in-frame clones only, with some absent. The table lists 230,000 or so clones, approximately 90% of them singletons. CDR1 SGDLS and CDR2 YYNGEE come from the germline V gene. The V gene lost 0 bases and the J gene lost 4 bases, with 13 bases spanning the gap. This CDR3 region has 16 residues. Participants reported their clinical history, and cohort assignment relied on those reports. The sample is drawn from a study of blood T cell repertoires in COVID-19. This TCR came from a woman between 40 and 55 years old with acute COVID-19. Sequenced sample: PBMCs or T cells enriched from blood (not recorded which). V usage is TRBV9 and J usage is TRBJ1-4, with D tentatively TRBD1 (6 bases). The CDR3 DNA is TGTGCCAGCAGCGTAGCCGGGGGGGCAGGTAATGAAAAACTGTTTTTT. Protein: CASSVAGGAGNEKLFF.